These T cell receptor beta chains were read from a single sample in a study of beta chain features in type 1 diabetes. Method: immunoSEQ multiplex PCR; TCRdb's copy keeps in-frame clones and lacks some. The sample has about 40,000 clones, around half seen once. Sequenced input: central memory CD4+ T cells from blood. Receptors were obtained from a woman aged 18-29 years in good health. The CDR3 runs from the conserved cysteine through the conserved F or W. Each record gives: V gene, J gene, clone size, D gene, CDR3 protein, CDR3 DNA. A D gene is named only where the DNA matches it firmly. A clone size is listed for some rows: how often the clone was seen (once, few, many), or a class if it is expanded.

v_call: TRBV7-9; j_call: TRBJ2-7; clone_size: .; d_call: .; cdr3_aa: CASSPTWGRSDEQYF; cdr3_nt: TGTGCCAGCAGCCCGACCTGGGGGAGGTCAGACGAGCAGTACTTC
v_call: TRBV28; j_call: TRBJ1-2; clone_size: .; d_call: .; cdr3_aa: CASSLPNLGGGYTF; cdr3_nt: TGTGCCAGCAGTTTGCCGAACCTGGGAGGTGGCTACACCTTC
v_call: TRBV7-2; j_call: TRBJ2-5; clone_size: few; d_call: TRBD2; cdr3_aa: CASSLGVAGDQETQYF; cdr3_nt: TGTGCCAGCAGCCTCGGGGTAGCGGGAGACCAAGAGACCCAGTACTTC
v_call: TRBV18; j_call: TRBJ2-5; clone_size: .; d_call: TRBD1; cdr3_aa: CASSPPGQHHQETQYF; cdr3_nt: TGTGCCAGCTCACCACCGGGACAGCATCACCAAGAGACCCAGTACTTC
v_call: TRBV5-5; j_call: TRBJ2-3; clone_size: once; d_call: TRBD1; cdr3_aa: CASSLRDRGPDTQYF; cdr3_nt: TGTGCCAGCAGCTTGCGGGACAGGGGTCCAGATACGCAGTATTTT
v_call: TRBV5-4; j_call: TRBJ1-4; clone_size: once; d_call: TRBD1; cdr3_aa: CASSLTGVEKLFF; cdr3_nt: TGTGCCAGCAGCTTGACAGGGGTTGAAAAACTGTTTTTT
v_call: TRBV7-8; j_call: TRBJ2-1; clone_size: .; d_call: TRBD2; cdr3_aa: CASSARTSGRVEQFF; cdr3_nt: TGTGCCAGCAGCGCCCGGACTAGCGGGAGGGTTGAGCAGTTCTTC
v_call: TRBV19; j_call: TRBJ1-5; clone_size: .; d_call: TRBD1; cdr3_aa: CASSLTGNGQPQHF; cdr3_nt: TGTGCCAGTAGCTTGACAGGGAATGGACAGCCCCAGCATTTT
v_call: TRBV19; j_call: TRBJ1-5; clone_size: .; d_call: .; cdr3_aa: CATNQGSNQPQHF; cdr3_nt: TGTGCCACCAATCAGGGAAGCAATCAGCCCCAGCATTTT
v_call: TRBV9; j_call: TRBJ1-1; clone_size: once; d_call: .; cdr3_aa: CASTKRGGGNTEAFF; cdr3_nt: TGTGCCAGCACCAAGAGGGGGGGTGGGAACACTGAAGCTTTCTTT
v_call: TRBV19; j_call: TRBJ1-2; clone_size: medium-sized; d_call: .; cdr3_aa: CASTPGHDGYTF; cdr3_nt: TGTGCCAGTACACCCGGACATGATGGCTACACCTTC
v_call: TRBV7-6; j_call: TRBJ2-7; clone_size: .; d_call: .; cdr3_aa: CASSYETDSYEQYF; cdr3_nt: TGTGCCAGCAGCTATGAGACAGACTCCTACGAGCAGTACTTC
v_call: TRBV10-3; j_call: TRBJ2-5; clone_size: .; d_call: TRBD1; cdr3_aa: CAISSAGTGGYETQYF; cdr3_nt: TGTGCCATCAGTTCAGCCGGGACAGGGGGGTACGAGACCCAGTACTTC
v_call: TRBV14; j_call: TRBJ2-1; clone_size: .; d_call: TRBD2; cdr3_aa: CASSPGLAGGYNEQFF; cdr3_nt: TGTGCCAGCAGCCCCGGACTAGCGGGGGGTTACAATGAGCAGTTCTTC
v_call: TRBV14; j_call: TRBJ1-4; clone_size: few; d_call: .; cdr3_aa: CASSPGGARNEKLFF; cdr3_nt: TGTGCCAGCAGCCCAGGAGGGGCACGTAATGAAAAACTGTTTTTT
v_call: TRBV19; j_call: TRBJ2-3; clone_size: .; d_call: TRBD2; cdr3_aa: CASSIKGRGLATSDTQYF; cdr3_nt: TGTGCCAGTAGTATAAAGGGGAGGGGACTAGCGACATCAGATACGCAGTATTTT
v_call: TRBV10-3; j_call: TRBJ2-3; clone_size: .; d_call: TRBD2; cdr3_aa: CATKLAVTDTQYF; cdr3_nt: TGTGCCACCAAACTAGCGGTCACAGATACGCAGTATTTT
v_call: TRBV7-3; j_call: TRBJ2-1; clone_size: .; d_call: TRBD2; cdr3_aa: CASSSGLASYNEQFF; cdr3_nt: TGTGCCAGCAGCTCCGGACTAGCCTCCTACAATGAGCAGTTCTTC
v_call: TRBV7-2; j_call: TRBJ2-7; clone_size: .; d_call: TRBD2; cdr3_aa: CASSFAGGSYEQYF; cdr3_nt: TGTGCCAGCAGCTTCGCGGGAGGGTCCTACGAGCAGTACTTC
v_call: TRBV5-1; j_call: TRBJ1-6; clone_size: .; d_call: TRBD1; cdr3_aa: CASSPGQINSPLHF; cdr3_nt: TGCGCCAGCAGCCCGGGACAGATTAATTCACCCCTCCACTTT
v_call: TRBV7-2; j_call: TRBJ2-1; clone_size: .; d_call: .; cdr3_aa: CASSLGGNFDEQFF; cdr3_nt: TGTGCCAGCAGCTTAGGGGGCAACTTCGATGAGCAGTTCTTC
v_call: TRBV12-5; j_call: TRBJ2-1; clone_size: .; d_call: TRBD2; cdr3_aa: CASVPGLAHNEQFF; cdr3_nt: TGTGCTAGTGTTCCCGGACTAGCGCACAATGAGCAGTTCTTC
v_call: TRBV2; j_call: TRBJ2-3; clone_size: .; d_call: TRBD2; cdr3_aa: CASRQNGPSLSGDTQYF; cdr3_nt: TGTGCCAGCAGACAGAATGGACCCTCCCTTAGCGGGGATACGCAGTATTTT
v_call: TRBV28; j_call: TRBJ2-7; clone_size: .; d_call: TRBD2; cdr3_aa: CASSLSGLAGFYEQYF; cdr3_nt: TGTGCCAGCAGCCTATCGGGACTAGCGGGTTTCTACGAGCAGTACTTC
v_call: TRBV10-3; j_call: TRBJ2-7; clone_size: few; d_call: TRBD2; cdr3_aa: CAIIPPLVAGGPRYEQYF; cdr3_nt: TGTGCCATCATCCCTCCCTTGGTAGCGGGAGGGCCTCGGTACGAGCAGTACTTC
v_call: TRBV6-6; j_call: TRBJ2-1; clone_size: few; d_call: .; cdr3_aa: CASSSKNEQFF; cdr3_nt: TGTGCCAGCAGTTCTAAGAATGAGCAGTTCTTC
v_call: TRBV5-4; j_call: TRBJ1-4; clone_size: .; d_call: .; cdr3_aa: CASSIQGTATNEKLFF; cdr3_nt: TGTGCCAGCAGCATACAGGGTACCGCAACTAATGAAAAACTGTTTTTT
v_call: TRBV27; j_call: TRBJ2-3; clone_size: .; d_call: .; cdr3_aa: CASSLTSSDTQYF; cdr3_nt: TGTGCCAGCAGTCTAACTAGCTCAGATACGCAGTATTTT
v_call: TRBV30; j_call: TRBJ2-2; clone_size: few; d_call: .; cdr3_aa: CAWSAGSNTGELFF; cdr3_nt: TGTGCCTGGAGTGCGGGGTCGAACACCGGGGAGCTGTTTTTT
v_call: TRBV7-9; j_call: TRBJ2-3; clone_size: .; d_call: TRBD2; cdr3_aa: CASSPTRLAGTQDTQYF; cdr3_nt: TGTGCCAGCAGCCCCACTCGACTAGCAGGGACTCAGGATACGCAGTATTTT
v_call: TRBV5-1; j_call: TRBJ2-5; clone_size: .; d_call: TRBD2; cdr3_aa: CASSFVASGTGGQETQYF; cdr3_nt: TGCGCCAGCAGCTTCGTGGCTAGCGGGACGGGAGGCCAAGAGACCCAGTACTTC
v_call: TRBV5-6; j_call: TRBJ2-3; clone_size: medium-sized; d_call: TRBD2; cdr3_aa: CASSLPSGGPTDTQYF; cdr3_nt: TGTGCCAGCAGCTTGCCTAGCGGGGGGCCCACAGATACGCAGTATTTT
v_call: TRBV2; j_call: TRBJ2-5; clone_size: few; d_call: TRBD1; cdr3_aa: CASSRGQGAEETQYF; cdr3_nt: TGTGCCAGCAGCCGGGGACAGGGGGCGGAAGAGACCCAGTACTTC
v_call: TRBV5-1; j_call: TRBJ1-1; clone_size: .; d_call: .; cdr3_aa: CASSSQGSGNTEAFF; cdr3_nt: TGCGCCAGCAGCTCTCAGGGCTCAGGGAACACTGAAGCTTTCTTT
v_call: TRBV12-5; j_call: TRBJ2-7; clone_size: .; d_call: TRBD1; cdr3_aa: CASGGTGKPYEQYF; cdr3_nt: TGTGCTAGTGGAGGGACAGGGAAACCCTACGAGCAGTACTTC
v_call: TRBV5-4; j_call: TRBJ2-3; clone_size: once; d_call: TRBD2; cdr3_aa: CASSSTSGGYTDTQYF; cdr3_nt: TGTGCCAGCAGCTCGACTAGCGGGGGGTACACAGATACGCAGTATTTT
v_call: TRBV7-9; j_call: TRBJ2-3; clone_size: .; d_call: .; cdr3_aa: CASSFQGIGGTDTQYF; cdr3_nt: TGTGCCAGCAGCTTCCAGGGGATCGGCGGCACAGATACGCAGTATTTT
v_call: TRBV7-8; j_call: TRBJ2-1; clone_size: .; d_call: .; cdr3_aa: CASSRTQQAEQFF; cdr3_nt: TGTGCCAGCAGCCGAACCCAACAGGCTGAGCAGTTCTTC
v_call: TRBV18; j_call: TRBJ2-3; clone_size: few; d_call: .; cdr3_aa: CASSPPTSPDTQYF; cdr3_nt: TGTGCCAGCTCACCACCCACTAGTCCAGATACGCAGTATTTT
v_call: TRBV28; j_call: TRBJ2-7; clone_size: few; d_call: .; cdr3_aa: CASSLGASYEQYF; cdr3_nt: TGTGCCAGCAGTTTAGGGGCCTCCTACGAGCAGTACTTC
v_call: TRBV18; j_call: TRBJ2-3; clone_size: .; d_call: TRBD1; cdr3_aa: CASSPSRGRTDTQYF; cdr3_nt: TGTGCCAGCTCGCCCTCGAGGGGGCGCACAGATACGCAGTATTTT
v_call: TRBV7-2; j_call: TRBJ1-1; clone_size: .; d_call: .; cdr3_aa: CASSNRPGPPGTEAFF; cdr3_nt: TGTGCCAGCAGCAATCGACCGGGCCCCCCGGGGACTGAAGCTTTCTTT
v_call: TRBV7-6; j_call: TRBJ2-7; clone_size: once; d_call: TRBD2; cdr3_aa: CASSLGRSGGTYEQYF; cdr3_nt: TGTGCCAGCAGCTTAGGGCGTAGCGGGGGGACCTACGAGCAGTACTTC
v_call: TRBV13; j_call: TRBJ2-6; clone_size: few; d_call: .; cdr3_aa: CASSWQSGANVLTF; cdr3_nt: TGTGCCAGCAGCTGGCAATCTGGGGCCAACGTCCTGACTTTC
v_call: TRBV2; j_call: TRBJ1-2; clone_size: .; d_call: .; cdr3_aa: CASRRQAGLLSGYTF; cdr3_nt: TGTGCCAGCCGAAGACAGGCCGGGTTACTATCTGGCTACACCTTC
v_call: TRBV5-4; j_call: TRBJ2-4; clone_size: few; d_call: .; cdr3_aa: CASGHAEENIQYF; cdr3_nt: TGTGCCAGCGGCCACGCCGAAGAAAACATTCAGTACTTC